A few counts support the clone carrying this T cell receptor beta chain. The antigen is not known. This specimen comes from a study of human T cells and chemical hapten exposure. About the study: Yields of TCR per sample differed, chiefly owing to small differences in pooled library volume. Study-wide results and caveats: Expanded TCRs were compared with controls, and the expanded TCRs formed significantly more large CDR3 similarity clusters.

The CDR3 runs 15 residues. Germline CDR1 KGHSH, CDR2 LQKENI. V shed 3 bases, J shed 2 bases, and the junction held 4 bases outside the gene matches. Via MiXCR, TCRdb re-called the RACE reads, giving one row per CDR3 protein. The sample comprises fewer than 70,000 distinct CDR3 sequences, 10% to 11% of which are singletons, and roughly 5% rests with the top ten. As for time point: pre-sensitization, week 0. Treatment described: therapeutic diphenylcyclopropenone sensitization with weekly scalp DPC. This TCR was sampled from a woman aged 50 to 60 with alopecia areata. Some clones in this sample may be carry-over from other donors' samples. The sample consisted of whole blood, taken in connection with sensitization to the hapten diphenylcyclopropenone (DPC). The chain couples TRBV18 to TRBJ2-3, with 8 bases lining up with TRBD1. CDR3 sequence (DNA): TGTGCCAGCTCACCCGGACAGGGAAACACAGATACGCAGTATTTT. It translates to CASSPGQGNTDTQYF.